A single sample gave rise to the 13 T cell receptor beta chains below, sequenced in a study of T-cell reconstitution after alpha-beta-depleted transplantation in children. It was with unique molecular identifiers that the TCRbeta library was prepared. From the PCR reads, TCRdb called clonotypes with MiXCR, one entry per CDR3 protein. Counted here are about 200,000 distinct CDR3 sequences, about 6.6% occurring once; the ten biggest clones make up about 6%. The input for sequencing was PBMCs, taken before TCRalphabeta/CD19-depleted stem cell transplant. The receptors originated from a boy aged 2 to 10 with acute lymphoblastic leukemia, due to receive a stem cell transplant.

This clonotype showed up many times. This chain connects TRBV20-1 to TRBJ1-1; D remains ambiguous. The CDR3 totals 13 residues. Trimming removed 3 bases at V and 0 bases at J, with 8 bases between. CDR1 is DFQATT and CDR2 is SNEGSKA in the germline V gene (reference sequence). CDR3: CSASLLLNTEAFF. CDR3 sequence (DNA): TGCAGTGCTAGCTTGTTGTTGAACACTGAAGCTTTCTTT.

This clonotype was found many times. The chain has TRBV12-3 or TRBV12-4 and TRBJ1-2; D is unresolved. The CDR3 extends over 14 amino acids. Trimming removed 0 bases at V and 0 bases at J, with 5 bases between. The CDR3: CASSLAAANYGYTF. In DNA, the CDR3 is TGTGCCAGCAGTTTAGCAGCCGCTAACTATGGCTACACCTTC.

This clonotype has ten or more counts. The gene calls are TRBV6-2 or TRBV6-3 and TRBJ2-1; D is ambiguous. The CDR3 spans 15 residues. The germline gives CDR1 MNHEY, CDR2 SVGEGT. V lost 0 bases to trimming and J lost 6 bases, with 12 bases between them. CDR3 bases: TGTGCCAGCAGTTACTCGCGTCTTTCCCTCAATGAGCAGTTCTTC. It encodes CASSYSRLSLNEQFF.

This rearrangement joins TRBV7-9 to TRBJ2-7, with D perhaps TRBD1 (6 bases). Trimming stripped 4 bases from V and 4 bases from J, with 14 bases between. The CDR3 loop spans 14 amino acids. Germline CDR1 SEHNR, CDR2 FQNEAQ (reference sequence). CDR3 coding DNA: TGTGCCAGCAGCTACCAGACAGGAAGTTACGAGCAGTACTTC. Protein product: CASSYQTGSYEQYF.

This clonotype was counted many times. The chain couples TRBV7-2 to TRBJ2-7, with D hard to call. Trimming cost V 1 base and J 2 bases, with 15 bases left between them. This CDR3 is 16 amino acids long. Germline lookup yields CDR1 SGHTA and CDR2 FQGNSA. CDR3 nucleotides: TGTGCCAGCAGCTTAGTGGTAGGGTCAACCCCCTACGAGCAGTACTTC. Its translation: CASSLVVGSTPYEQYF. The full variable domain, its missing parts supplied by reference TRBV7-2 and TRBJ2-7, is GAGVSQSPSNKVTEKGKDVELRCDPISGHTALYWYRQSLGQGLEFLIYFQGNSAPDKSGLPSDRFSAERTGGSVSTLTIQRTQQEDSAVYLCASSLVVGSTPYEQYFGPGTRLTVT.

The CDR3 DNA follows: TGTGCCAGCACCCTAAGCGGTAGCGGGAGGGTAGGTGAGCAGTTCTTC. Translated: CASTLSGSGRVGEQFF. The chain employs TRBV28 and TRBJ2-1; 11 nucleotides agree with TRBD2. Germline V CDR1 and CDR2: MDHEN, SYDVKM. The J segment lost 9 bases and the V segment lost 7 bases, leaving 14 bases of the junction unmatched. The CDR3 runs to 16 residues.

This clonotype was picked up many times. The gene calls are TRBV6-5 and TRBJ1-1, with a possible D match to TRBD1 (6 bases). V lost 2 bases, J lost 5 bases, and 15 bases lay in between. This CDR3 is 15 amino acids long. Germline V gene sequence: CDR1 MNHEY, CDR2 SVGAGI. The CDR3 DNA is TGTGCCAGCAGTTACCCAGGGGTGGGGGGGACTGAAGCTTTCTTT. Translating it yields CASSYPGVGGTEAFF.

The chain recombines TRBV27 with TRBJ2-1, with 16 bases fitting TRBD2. The germline gives CDR1 MNHEY, CDR2 SMNVEV (reference sequence). V was clipped by 6 bases and J by 8 bases; unmatched bases: 10. The CDR3 is 17 amino acids. In nucleotides, the CDR3 is TGTGCCAGCAGCATCGCGGGACTAGCGGGGGGGAGAGATGAGCAGTTCTTC. The encoded protein is CASSIAGLAGGRDEQFF.

As to this clonotype: One junction end does not reproduce the germline sequence, and a read error may be involved. The rearrangement joins TRBV20-1 to TRBJ2-7, with no clear D. The CDR3 is made up of 16 amino acids. Germline V CDR1 and CDR2: DFQATT, SNEGSKA (reference sequence). The CDR3 DNA reads as TGCATTGCTAACCTCCTTACTCGATCCGAATACTACGAGCAGTACTTC. Residues: CIANLLTRSEYYEQYF.

This clonotype has ten or more counts. The rearrangement uses TRBV4-2 and TRBJ2-7; D call uncertain. The ends were cut back, 0 bases at V and 0 bases at J, with 9 bases in the middle. The CDR3 runs 15 residues. In germline, CDR1 is LGHNA, CDR2 YNFKEQ. The CDR3 DNA is TGTGCCAGCAGCCAAGACGTAAGCTACTCCTACGAGCAGTACTTC. It specifies CASSQDVSYSYEQYF.

The sample holds many counts of this clonotype. This chain uses TRBV29-1 with TRBJ2-3; 10 bases fit TRBD2. In germline, CDR1 is SQVTM, CDR2 ANQGSEA. This CDR3 comprises 14 residues. The trim removed 4 bases at V and 5 bases at J, leaving 6 bases unmatched. The CDR3 protein is CSVAGRLAGDTQYF. The CDR3 nucleotides read TGCAGCGTTGCCGGTCGACTAGCGGGAGATACGCAGTATTTT.

V usage is TRBV11-2 and J usage is TRBJ2-7; D is unresolved. V was shortened by 1 base and J by 2 bases, with 12 bases between the two germline ends. CDR1 is SGHAT and CDR2 is FQNNGV in the germline V gene. This CDR3 region has 15 residues. The CDR3: CASSLGGRTPYEQYF. CDR3 sequence (DNA): TGTGCCAGCAGCTTAGGAGGCAGAACCCCCTACGAGCAGTACTTC.

This clonotype was counted at least ten times. The V gene is TRBV6-5, the J gene TRBJ2-7, with no clear D. This CDR3 spans 15 amino acids. Trimming took 0 bases from V and 3 from J, leaving 12 bases between them. Looked up from germline, CDR1 is MNHEY and CDR2 is SVGAGI. CDR3 DNA: TGTGCCAGCAGTTACTCGGGCCCCGCCGGCTACGAGCAGTACTTC. Translation: CASSYSGPAGYEQYF.